These 30 T cell receptor beta chains share one sample of origin, sequenced in a study of radiation and T cells in renal cell carcinoma. Time point given: baseline pretreatment blood. Described treatment: 15 Gy SBRT to primary tumor, nephrectomy 4 weeks later. TCRdb's table, derived via immunoSEQ multiplex PCR, lists solely in-frame clones and lacks some. This sample has some 150,000 clones, with approximately 87% found just once. The specimen was blood, collected from a patient whose treatment included radiotherapy and nephrectomy. The source is a woman aged 45-65 years with renal cell carcinoma.

The chain carries TRBV11-2 and TRBJ2-1; no firm D call. V was shortened by 0 bases and J by 0 bases, with 9 bases between the two germline ends. This CDR3 has 16 amino acids. Germline CDR1 and CDR2: SGHAT and FQNNGV. The CDR3 loop is CASSLDRVNSYNEQFF. As DNA, the CDR3 is TGTGCCAGCAGCTTAGATCGGGTTAACTCCTACAATGAGCAGTTCTTC.

V and J are TRBV10-3 and TRBJ2-7; either TRBD1 or TRBD2 may supply D (5 bases each). Trimming took off 10 bases at V and 2 bases at J, with 18 bases between the two ends. The CDR3 consists of 14 residues. Germline V gene data show CDR1 as ENHRY and CDR2 as SYGVKD. This CDR3 is CATVPRVGAYEQYF. The CDR3 DNA is TGTGCCACCGTACCCAGGGTGGGGGCCTACGAGCAGTACTTC.

The V and J genes are TRBV7-9 and TRBJ1-6, with TRBD1 identical over 11 bases. V was pared by 4 bases and J by 7 bases, with 6 bases of the junction left unmatched. The germline CDR1 and CDR2 sequences are SEHNR and FQNEAQ (reference sequence). The CDR3 runs to 16 residues. CDR3 nucleotides: TGTGCCAGCAGCTCGGGACAGGGGGAACGGAATTCACCCCTCCACTTT. Encoded protein: CASSSGQGERNSPLHF.

The genes are TRBV7-8 and TRBJ1-4; D ambiguous. The germline gives CDR1 SGHVS, CDR2 FQNEAQ. CDR3 length: 15 amino acids. V dropped 3 bases and J dropped 2 bases, with 10 bases sitting between them. The CDR3 nucleotides read TGTGCCAGCAGCTTGTTTTCTCGGACTAATGAAAAACTGTTTTTT. It translates to CASSLFSRTNEKLFF.

This chain links TRBV5-4 with TRBJ1-1, with TRBD1 matching over 8 bases. This CDR3 has 14 residues. V shed 0 bases, J shed 4 bases, and the junction held 2 bases outside the gene matches. The germline V gene encodes CDR1 SGHNT and CDR2 YYREEE (reference sequence). CDR3 amino acids: CASSLEQGVTEAFF. The CDR3 region has the DNA TGTGCCAGCAGCTTGGAACAGGGGGTCACTGAAGCTTTCTTT. The complete variable domain, with remaining parts taken from reference TRBV5-4 and TRBJ1-1, reads ETGVTQSPTHLIKTRGQQVTLRCSSQSGHNTVSWYQQALGQGPQFIFQYYREEENGRGNFPPRFSGLQFPNYSSELNVNALELDDSALYLCASSLEQGVTEAFFGQGTRLTVV.

This rearrangement joins TRBV7-9 to TRBJ2-3; D may be TRBD1 (6 bases). CDR3 size: 14 residues. The V gene lost 1 base and the J gene lost 4 bases, with 9 bases spanning the gap. The germline CDR1 and CDR2 sequences are SEHNR and FQNEAQ (reference sequence). The CDR3 bases are TGTGCCAGCAGCTTAGACAGGGTCCCAGATACGCAGTATTTT. It specifies CASSLDRVPDTQYF.

The chain employs TRBV9 and TRBJ1-1; unclear D gene. Germline CDR1 SGDLS, CDR2 YYNGEE. There are 14 residues in the CDR3. Trimming left V 1 base short and J 7 bases short, with 14 bases between. In DNA form, the CDR3 reads TGTGCCAGCAGCGTATCAGGTATCGTCGGTGAAGCTTTCTTT. It yields the protein CASSVSGIVGEAFF.

The V gene is TRBV27, the J gene TRBJ2-2; 9 bases are a match to TRBD2. The CDR3 runs to 14 residues. Germline V gene data show CDR1 as MNHEY and CDR2 as SMNVEV (reference sequence). V was pared by 7 bases and J by 7 bases, with 7 bases of the junction left unmatched. The DNA for the CDR3 is TGTGCCAGCACTCCCCTAGCGGGAATCGGGGAGCTGTTTTTT. Amino acids: CASTPLAGIGELFF.

This clone was picked up a small number of times. The V call is TRBV4-3, the J call TRBJ2-1, with TRBD2 as a possible D gene (5 bases). There are 14 residues in the CDR3. The germline CDR1 and CDR2 sequences are LGHNA and YSLEER. Trimming shortened V by 0 bases and J by 16 bases, and 19 bases separated the two germline ends. This chain's CDR3 is CASSQESRSSAPFF. The CDR3, as DNA: TGCGCCAGCAGCCAAGAATCCCGTAGTAGCGCGCCCTTCTTC.

V and J are TRBV7-9 and TRBJ1-1, with D possibly TRBD1 on 6 matching bases. V lost 6 bases to trimming and J lost 3 bases, with 14 bases between them. Germline-derived CDR1 and CDR2 are SEHNR and FQNEAQ (reference sequence). This CDR3 comprises 14 residues. The CDR3 DNA reads TGTGCCAGCAGGATACAGGGTCTTGACACTGAAGCTTTCTTT. This sequence encodes CASRIQGLDTEAFF. Full variable domain (outside the CDR3, taken from reference TRBV7-9 and TRBJ1-1): DTGVSQNPRHKITKRGQNVTFRCDPISEHNRLYWYRQTLGQGPEFLTYFQNEAQLEKSRLLSDRFSAERPKGSFSTLEIQRTEQGDSAMYLCASRIQGLDTEAFFGQGTRLTVV.

The V call is TRBV20-1, the J call TRBJ1-2, with D perhaps TRBD1 (6 bases). V was cut by 6 bases and J by 8 bases, with 13 bases left in between. This CDR3 is built from 11 residues. Germline-derived CDR1 and CDR2 are DFQATT and SNEGSKA (reference sequence). The DNA for the CDR3 is TGCAGTGCGCGGGACATCCAGGGCTACACCTTC. Protein product: CSARDIQGYTF.

Details on this clone: The junction departs from germline at one end; a sequencing error may be responsible. V is TRBV6-1 and J is TRBJ2-3, with D uncertain. Germline loops: CDR1 MNHNS, CDR2 SASEGT. The CDR3 loop spans 14 amino acids. The DNA of the CDR3 is TGTGCCAGCAGTGAAGCAGGAAGCAGAGATACGCAGTATTTT. This codes for CASSEAGSRDTQYF.

V and J are TRBV10-3 and TRBJ1-1; D might be TRBD1 (6 bases). Per the germline V gene, CDR1 is ENHRY and CDR2 is SYGVKD. The ends were cut back, 4 bases at V and 12 bases at J, with 12 bases in the middle. The CDR3 extends over 11 amino acids. In DNA form, the CDR3 reads TGTGCCATCAGTGTACAGGGTCAGACTTTCTTT. Protein sequence: CAISVQGQTFF.

V and J are TRBV6-6 and TRBJ1-3; 7 bases map to TRBD1. The germline gives CDR1 MNHNY, CDR2 SVGAGI (reference sequence). The CDR3 is 15 residues long. V trimming: 6 bases; J trimming: 1 base; junction bases outside the gene matches: 6. The CDR3 protein is CASSPGQPSGNTIYF. CDR3 nucleotide sequence: TGTGCCAGCAGCCCGGGACAGCCTTCTGGAAACACCATATATTTT.

V is TRBV6-5 and J is TRBJ2-3; TRBD2 is a possible D gene (6 bases). CDR1 is MNHEY and CDR2 is SVGAGI in the germline V gene. CDR3 length equals 15 residues. V was clipped by 4 bases and J by 0 bases, with 11 bases between them. As DNA, the CDR3 is TGTGCCAGCAGTTTTAGCGGAACTAGCACAGATACGCAGTATTTT. Translated, it gives CASSFSGTSTDTQYF.

This sequence joins TRBV5-4 and TRBJ2-7; TRBD1 matches 9 bases. The V gene's germline CDR1 is SGHNT and CDR2 YYREEE (reference sequence). CDR3 length equals 14 residues. With V trimmed by 5 bases and J by 6 bases, 9 bases remained unmatched. The CDR3 loop reads CASSFGTGFFEQYF. In DNA form, the CDR3 reads TGTGCCAGCAGTTTTGGGACAGGGTTTTTCGAGCAGTACTTC.

The rearrangement joins TRBV30 to TRBJ2-1, with D possibly being TRBD1 (5 bases). The CDR3 has 13 residues. Trimming took 7 bases from V and 7 from J, leaving 17 bases between them. CDR1 is GTSNPN and CDR2 is SVGIG in the germline V gene (reference sequence). The CDR3 region has the DNA TGTGCCTCAGACAGAAGTGTTTCAAATGAGCAGTTCTTC. Translated, it gives CASDRSVSNEQFF.

The chain joins TRBV7-9 to TRBJ2-6; TRBD2 might be the D (5 bases). CDR1 and CDR2 from the germline V gene are SEHNR and FQNEAQ (reference sequence). Trimming left V 2 bases short and J 0 bases short, with 5 bases between. The CDR3 extends over 15 amino acids. The CDR3 DNA follows: TGTGCCAGCAGCTTACGGGGCTCTGGGGCCAACGTCCTGACTTTC. This codes for CASSLRGSGANVLTF.

The chain uses TRBV19 and TRBJ2-6; tentative D call: TRBD2 (5 bases). Trimming took 10 bases from V and 1 from J, leaving 8 bases between them. Germline CDR1 LNHDA, CDR2 SQIVND (reference sequence). The CDR3 loop spans 13 amino acids. The CDR3 sequence is CAIRGSGANVLTF. CDR3 DNA sequence: TGTGCCATCCGGGGTTCTGGGGCCAACGTCCTGACTTTC.

This chain connects TRBV10-1 to TRBJ2-7; either TRBD1 or TRBD2 may supply D (6 bases each). Germline CDR1 reads WNHNN; CDR2 reads SYGVQD (reference sequence). The CDR3 sequence is 15 residues long. With 0 bases removed from V and 7 bases from J, the gap between germline ends came to 16 bases. As DNA, the CDR3 is TGCGCCAGCAGTGAGTCCGGCAGGGGTGGAGGGGAGCAGTACTTC. This translates into CASSESGRGGGEQYF.

The chain couples TRBV10-2 to TRBJ1-2, with D possibly TRBD1 on 5 matching bases. Germline V gene lookup returns CDR1 WSHSY and CDR2 SAAADI. The length of the CDR3 is 14 residues. V gave up 10 bases and J gave up 3 bases, with 18 bases separating them. The CDR3 nucleotides are TGCGCCACATTAACCCGGGGGGACTACTATGGCTACACCTTC. Translating it yields CATLTRGDYYGYTF.

This chain links TRBV5-1 with TRBJ2-1, with TRBD1 matching 9 bases. J lost 8 bases, V lost 3 bases, and 6 bases had no gene match. Looked up from germline, CDR1 is SGHRS and CDR2 is YFSETQ. This CDR3 is built from 14 residues. CDR3 region: CASSSRTGVDEQFF. Here the CDR3 DNA reads TGCGCCAGCAGCTCTAGGACAGGGGTGGATGAGCAGTTCTTC.

The rearrangement links TRBV27 to TRBJ1-6; possibly TRBD1 for D (5 bases). Per the germline V gene, CDR1 is MNHEY and CDR2 is SMNVEV (reference sequence). V was clipped by 1 base and J by 7 bases, with 11 bases between them. This CDR3 spans 15 amino acids. The CDR3 sequence is CASSLYVKGNSPLHF. The CDR3 DNA follows: TGTGCCAGCAGTTTATACGTGAAGGGGAATTCACCCCTCCACTTT.

The rearrangement uses TRBV7-2 and TRBJ1-3; 9 positions agree with TRBD1. With 7 bases clipped from V and 0 bases from J, the junction kept 16 bases outside the gene matches. Looked up from germline, CDR1 is SGHTA and CDR2 is FQGNSA. This CDR3 spans 19 amino acids. For the CDR3, the DNA is TGTGCCAGCACCAATACAGGGGGCTTTGCGGACCTCTCTGGAAACACCATATATTTT. Amino acids: CASTNTGGFADLSGNTIYF.

The chain carries TRBV2 and TRBJ1-5; 8 bases agree with TRBD1. Germline V gene sequence: CDR1 SNHLY, CDR2 FYNNEI. The V segment lost 6 bases and the J segment 8 bases; nucleotides outside the gene matches: 12. This CDR3 has 15 amino acids. The CDR3 DNA reads as TGTGCCAGCAGAATAGACAGGGGAGGTAGTGAGCCCCAGCATTTT. It translates to CASRIDRGGSEPQHF.

The CDR3: CASSPPTGVTEAFF. Written as DNA, the CDR3 is TGCGCCAGCAGCCCTCCGACAGGGGTTACTGAAGCTTTCTTT. The chain joins TRBV5-1 to TRBJ1-1; 8 nucleotides align to TRBD1. CDR1 and CDR2 from the germline V gene are SGHRS and YFSETQ. The CDR3 extends over 14 amino acids. J gave up 5 bases and V 4 bases, and 7 bases lay outside the gene matches.

This chain links TRBV15 with TRBJ2-7; possibly TRBD2 for D (6 bases). V lost 0 bases and J lost 6, with 15 bases in between. This CDR3 comprises 15 residues. CDR1 and CDR2 from the germline V gene are LNHNV and YYDKDF (reference sequence). CDR3 sequence reads: CATSRDPHGRSEQYF. As DNA, the CDR3 is TGTGCCACCAGCAGAGATCCCCACGGGAGATCCGAGCAGTACTTC. Combining the CDR3 with reference TRBV15 and TRBJ2-7 gives the whole variable domain DAMVIQNPRYQVTQFGKPVTLSCSQTLNHNVMYWYQQKSSQAPKLLFHYYDKDFNNEADTPDNFQSRRPNTSFCFLDIRSPGLGDTAMYLCATSRDPHGRSEQYFGPGTRLTVT.

The V gene is TRBV14, the J gene TRBJ2-3, with 9 bases lining up with TRBD1. This CDR3 is 17 amino acids long. Trimming took 0 bases from V and 7 from J; bases not matched to a gene: 11. CDR1 and CDR2 from the germline V gene are SGHDN and FVKESK. In DNA form, the CDR3 reads TGTGCCAGCAGCCAAGAATGGAACAGGGGGCGTGTGAATACGCAGTATTTT. It specifies CASSQEWNRGRVNTQYF.

The rearrangement uses TRBV5-4 and TRBJ2-3; D gene unclear. The CDR3 runs 13 residues. Trimming took 2 bases from V and 4 from J, leaving 8 bases between them. Germline-derived CDR1 and CDR2 are SGHNT and YYREEE (reference sequence). The CDR3 nucleotides are TGTGCCAGCAGCTTAGTAACGGCAGATACGCAGTATTTT. It translates to CASSLVTADTQYF.

V gene TRBV4-3 combines with J gene TRBJ2-5; no clear D gene. V was cut by 0 bases and J by 5 bases, with 4 bases left in between. The germline CDR1 and CDR2 sequences are LGHNA and YSLEER. The CDR3 consists of 12 residues. The CDR3 region has the DNA TGCGCCAGCAGCCAAGATCTCGAGACCCAGTACTTC. It yields the protein CASSQDLETQYF.